These 21 T cell receptor beta chains came from one sample sequenced in a study of control samples from healthy donors and cancer patients. Sequenced by immunoSEQ multiplex PCR; TCRdb stores in-frame clones only, minus some. Here the sample spans approximately 79,000 clones, about 91% being singletons. Material for sequencing was blood. Receptors were obtained from a man in his fifties in good health.

This clone was counted a few times. Distinct nucleotide sequences in the sample also encode this CDR3. CDR3 region: CASSRAGGLSYEQYF. CDR3 DNA: TGCGCCAGCAGCCGAGCGGGGGGGCTCTCCTACGAGCAGTACTTC. The rearrangement links TRBV5-1 to TRBJ2-7, with TRBD2 matching over 10 bases. The CDR3 sequence is 15 residues long. The V segment lost 4 bases and the J segment 0 bases; nucleotides outside the gene matches: 4. Germline V lookup: CDR1 SGHRS, CDR2 YFSETQ. Full variable domain (rest looked up from reference TRBV5-1 and TRBJ2-7): KAGVTQTPRYLIKTRGQQVTLSCSPISGHRSVSWYQQTPGQGLQFLFEYFSETQRNKGNFPGRFSGRQFSNSRSEMNVSTLELGDSALYLCASSRAGGLSYEQYFGPGTRLTVT.

This chain uses TRBV12-3 or TRBV12-4 with TRBJ1-1, with a possible D match to TRBD1 (6 bases). The CDR3 consists of 13 residues. Trimming took off 3 bases at V and 7 bases at J, with 12 bases between the two ends. Written as DNA, the CDR3 is TGTGCCAGCAGTTTTCACAGGGAGGATGAAGCTTTCTTT. This translates into CASSFHREDEAFF.

V usage is TRBV30 and J usage is TRBJ1-3; 7 nucleotides align to TRBD1. With V trimmed by 3 bases and J by 0 bases, 5 bases remained unmatched. Germline CDR1 is GTSNPN and CDR2 is SVGIG (reference sequence). This CDR3 spans 15 amino acids. The CDR3 region is CAWRNRGSSGNTIYF. CDR3 coding DNA: TGTGCCTGGAGGAACAGGGGAAGCTCTGGAAACACCATATATTTT.

The V gene is TRBV6-2 or TRBV6-3, the J gene TRBJ1-1; TRBD1 matches at 9 bases. The CDR3 contains 13 residues. J gave up 5 bases and V 5 bases, and 3 bases lay outside the gene matches. Looked up from germline, CDR1 is MNHEY and CDR2 is SVGEGT. In nucleotides, the CDR3 is TGTGCCAGCAGTACAGGGGGCCGGACTGAAGCTTTCTTT. This codes for CASSTGGRTEAFF.

The V and J genes are TRBV6-2 or TRBV6-3 and TRBJ1-2; 8 nucleotides line up with TRBD1. The CDR3 is made up of 13 amino acids. Germline CDR1 and CDR2: MNHEY and SVGEGT. V was clipped by 2 bases and J by 4 bases; unmatched bases: 0. CDR3 sequence reads: CASSYTGGYGYTF. The DNA of the CDR3 is TGTGCCAGCAGTTACACAGGGGGCTATGGCTACACCTTC.

The chain couples TRBV25-1 to TRBJ2-7; possibly TRBD1 or TRBD2 for D (7 bases each). This CDR3 region has 15 residues. Trimming left V 3 bases short and J 5 bases short, with 17 bases between. Germline V gene lookup returns CDR1 MGHDK and CDR2 SYGVNS. The CDR3 sequence: CASSDPGRGPNEQYF. The CDR3 region has the DNA TGTGCCAGCAGTGATCCGGGGAGGGGGCCAAACGAGCAGTACTTC.

The CDR3 region has the DNA TGTGCCAGCAGCCCGGGACCGGCGGTGGAAGCTTTCTTT. Protein product: CASSPGPAVEAFF. The chain is built from TRBV3-1 (or the pseudogene TRBV3-2) and TRBJ1-1, with D possibly matching TRBD1 (5 bases). V was clipped by 4 bases and J by 8 bases, with 14 bases between them. CDR3 length equals 13 residues. CDR1 and CDR2 (germline): LGHDT, YNNKEL (reference sequence).

The chain joins TRBV6-1 to TRBJ1-1, with D possibly being TRBD1 (5 bases). This CDR3 region has 14 residues. In germline, CDR1 is MNHNS, CDR2 SASEGT. Trimming removed 3 bases from V and 1 base from J, with 9 bases in between. CDR3 protein: CASSELGGNTEAFF. The CDR3 region has the DNA TGTGCCAGCAGTGAGTTGGGGGGGAACACTGAAGCTTTCTTT.

CDR3 loop: CASSFTPGQGPPSQPQHF. CDR3 DNA: TGTGCCAGCAGCTTTACCCCGGGACAGGGACCCCCTTCCCAGCCCCAGCATTTT. J is TRBJ1-5 and V is TRBV7-9; 9 bases fit TRBD1. The V segment lost 3 bases and the J segment 7 bases; nucleotides outside the gene matches: 16. The germline CDR1 and CDR2 sequences are SEHNR and FQNEAQ (reference sequence). This CDR3 comprises 18 residues.

The V and J genes are TRBV27 and TRBJ1-5, with D unclear. CDR1 MNHEY and CDR2 SMNVEV come from the germline V gene (reference sequence). V lost 7 bases to trimming and J lost 1 base, with 11 bases between them. CDR3 size: 14 residues. CDR3 nucleotides: TGTGCCAGCAAAACACTGAGGAGCAATCAGCCCCAGCATTTT. Protein product: CASKTLRSNQPQHF.

The sample holds a few counts of this clone. The CDR3, as DNA: TGTGCCAGCAGCCTAGGTCCTAACAATGAGCAGTTCTTC. This translates into CASSLGPNNEQFF. The chain couples TRBV7-3 to TRBJ2-1, with unresolved D. Trimming took 5 bases from V and 5 from J, leaving 10 bases between them. Germline V CDR1 and CDR2: SGHTA, FQGTGA. CDR3 length: 13 amino acids. The full variable domain, its missing parts supplied by reference TRBV7-3 and TRBJ2-1, is GAGVSQTPSNKVTEKGKYVELRCDPISGHTALYWYRQSLGQGPEFLIYFQGTGAADDSGLPNDRFFAVRPEGSVSTLKIQRTERGDSAVYLCASSLGPNNEQFFGPGTRLTVL.

The V and J genes are TRBV12-5 and TRBJ1-6, with 8 bases lining up with TRBD1. V lost 6 bases and J lost 0; bases outside the gene matches: 7. The CDR3 spans 17 residues. Germline CDR1 LGHNT, CDR2 FRNRAP. The CDR3 nucleotides read TGTGCTAGTGGCTGGACAGGGTTGAGCTCCTATAATTCACCCCTCCACTTT. Translated: CASGWTGLSSYNSPLHF.

V usage is TRBV11-2 and J usage is TRBJ1-1, with a tentative D call TRBD1 (6 bases). The germline gives CDR1 SGHAT, CDR2 FQNNGV. The CDR3 has 15 amino acids. V was shortened by 0 bases and J by 1 base, with 9 bases between the two germline ends. CDR3 coding DNA: TGTGCCAGCAGCTTAGATTGGGGGGCGAACACTGAAGCTTTCTTT. It translates to CASSLDWGANTEAFF.

The chain links TRBV6-6 to TRBJ2-7, with 7 bases fitting TRBD2. Per germline, CDR1 MNHNY and CDR2 SVGAGI (reference sequence). V dropped 0 bases and J dropped 5; count of bases not matched to a gene: 7. This CDR3 region has 15 residues. CDR3 loop: CASSYSGGRGDEQYF. As DNA, the CDR3 is TGTGCCAGCAGTTACTCTGGGGGGAGGGGAGACGAGCAGTACTTC.

This clone was observed a single time. CDR3 nucleotide sequence: TGTGCCAGCAGCCACGGACTGGAAGGGGGAGAGACCCAGTACTTC. This translates into CASSHGLEGGETQYF. The chain couples TRBV3-1 (or the pseudogene TRBV3-2) to TRBJ2-5; a weak D match, TRBD1 (6 bases). V lost 3 bases to trimming and J lost 4 bases, with 15 bases between them. The CDR3 is 15 amino acids. CDR1 LGHDT and CDR2 YNNKEL come from the germline V gene (reference sequence).

V gene TRBV4-1 combines with J gene TRBJ2-3, with 13 bases matching TRBD2. The junction had 7 bases not matched to a gene; V was cut back by 2 bases and J by 2 bases. Germline lookup yields CDR1 MGHRA and CDR2 YSYEKL. The CDR3 is 18 amino acids. The CDR3 coding sequence is TGCGCCAGCAGCCAACCATTACTAGCGGGGGGGAACACAGATACGCAGTATTTT. It codes for CASSQPLLAGGNTDTQYF.

The chain couples TRBV4-1 to TRBJ2-1, with TRBD2 matching over 8 bases. V dropped 4 bases and J dropped 5; count of bases not matched to a gene: 13. Germline V CDR1 and CDR2: MGHRA, YSYEKL. This CDR3 is 17 amino acids long. Here the CDR3 DNA reads TGCGCCAGCAGCCTCCCCCGACTAGCGCTTTCCCACAATGAGCAGTTCTTC. Its protein product is CASSLPRLALSHNEQFF.

The CDR3 loop is CASSQSSGGRDNQPQHF. DNA for the CDR3: TGTGCCAGCAGCCAATCGTCGGGGGGCAGGGACAATCAGCCCCAGCATTTT. The gene calls are TRBV16 and TRBJ1-5; TRBD1 is a possible D gene (6 bases). The CDR3 extends over 17 amino acids. Germline loops: CDR1 KGHSY, CDR2 FQNENV. Trimming took off 0 bases at V and 3 bases at J, with 15 bases between the two ends.

The chain links TRBV27 to TRBJ2-5; D may be TRBD2 (5 bases). V was trimmed by 6 bases and J by 4 bases, leaving 18 bases between them. The V gene's germline CDR1 is MNHEY and CDR2 SMNVEV (reference sequence). The CDR3 runs to 15 residues. CDR3 region: CASSPSRVWGETQYF. In DNA, the CDR3 is TGTGCCAGCAGCCCATCGAGGGTATGGGGAGAGACCCAGTACTTC.

Concerning this clone itself: The sample contains more than one DNA sequence encoding this CDR3. The genes are TRBV6-1 and TRBJ1-5, with TRBD1 as a possible D gene (6 bases). Germline CDR1 and CDR2: MNHNS and SASEGT. V was cut by 1 base and J by 5 bases, with 9 bases left in between. The CDR3 contains 14 residues. The CDR3 loop is CASSEGGGDQPQHF. CDR3 bases: TGTGCCAGCAGTGAAGGAGGGGGGGATCAGCCCCAGCATTTT.

V usage is TRBV30 and J usage is TRBJ1-3; D uncertain. CDR3 size: 12 residues. CDR1 and CDR2 (germline): GTSNPN, SVGIG (reference sequence). Deletions cut 3 bases from V and 0 bases from J, with 3 bases between. This CDR3 reads CAWRVSGNTIYF. The CDR3 bases are TGTGCCTGGAGGGTCTCTGGAAACACCATATATTTT.